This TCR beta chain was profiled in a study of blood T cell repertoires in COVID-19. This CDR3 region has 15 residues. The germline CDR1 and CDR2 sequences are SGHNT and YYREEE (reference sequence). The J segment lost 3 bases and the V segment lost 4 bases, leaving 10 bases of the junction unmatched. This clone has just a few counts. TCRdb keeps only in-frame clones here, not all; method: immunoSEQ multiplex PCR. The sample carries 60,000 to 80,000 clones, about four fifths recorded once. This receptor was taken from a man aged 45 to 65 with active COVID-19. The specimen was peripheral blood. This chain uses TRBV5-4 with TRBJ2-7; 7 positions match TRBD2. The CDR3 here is CASSDERGVLYEQYF. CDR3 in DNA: TGTGCCAGCAGCGATGAGCGGGGTGTCCTCTACGAGCAGTACTTC.